This passage covers 20 T cell receptor beta chains from one sample sequenced in a study of spatial heterogeneity in lung cancer. Using its own MiXCR run on the 5' RACE reads, TCRdb lists one record per CDR3 protein. In the table there are around 92,000 distinct CDR3 sequences, approximately 12% of which are singletons. Time point defined: sample taken at primary tumor resection. From tumor, nontumor lung or frozen PBMC, whole RNA was taken unsorted for sequencing. This material consisted of PBMCs, taken at surgery. These receptors originate from a male donor with early-stage non-small cell lung cancer.

The table lists this clonotype with many counts. This rearrangement joins TRBV5-1 to TRBJ2-1, with D perhaps TRBD1 or TRBD2 (5 bases each). Deletions cut 0 bases from V and 3 bases from J, with 10 bases between. There are 15 residues in the CDR3. CDR1 SGHRS and CDR2 YFSETQ come from the germline V gene. The CDR3: CASSLGGVSYNEQFF. DNA for the CDR3: TGCGCCAGCAGCTTGGGAGGGGTCAGCTACAATGAGCAGTTCTTC.

There are a few counts of this clonotype. This sequence joins TRBV7-2 and TRBJ2-3; 14 bases line up with TRBD2. The CDR3 sequence is 18 residues long. CDR1 is SGHTA, CDR2 FQGNSA, per germline. V shed 7 bases, J shed 2 bases, and the junction held 11 bases outside the gene matches. This chain's CDR3 is CASIQLGLAGGNTDTQYF. The CDR3 DNA reads TGTGCCAGCATTCAATTAGGACTAGCGGGAGGCAACACAGATACGCAGTATTTT.

This clonotype was counted many times. The chain employs TRBV30 and TRBJ2-3; tentatively, D is TRBD2 (5 bases). CDR1 and CDR2 (germline): GTSNPN, SVGIG (reference sequence). V was trimmed by 2 bases and J by 3 bases, leaving 9 bases between them. CDR3 length: 13 residues. CDR3: CAWSSGGTDTQYF. CDR3 in DNA: TGTGCCTGGAGTAGCGGAGGAACAGATACGCAGTATTTT.

In this sample, this clonotype turned up a few times. The V call is TRBV12-3 or TRBV12-4, the J call TRBJ2-3, with D possibly being TRBD1 (7 bases). CDR3 length: 16 amino acids. V lost 1 base, J lost 7 bases, and 18 bases lay in between. CDR3 protein: CASSLGRNPGGNTQYF. CDR3 DNA sequence: TGTGCCAGCAGTTTAGGCCGGAATCCAGGGGGGAATACGCAGTATTTT.

This clonotype was observed a few times. The rearrangement joins TRBV2 to TRBJ1-5, with TRBD1 as a possible D gene (5 bases). V lost 10 bases to trimming and J lost 0 bases, with 10 bases between them. There are 13 residues in the CDR3. CDR1 and CDR2 from the germline V gene are SNHLY and FYNNEI. The CDR3 DNA follows: TGTGCCACCCTCGACAGTAGCAATCAGCCCCAGCATTTT. Its protein is CATLDSSNQPQHF.

The chain is built from TRBV29-1 and TRBJ1-3; D gene uncertain. Germline values: CDR1 SQVTM, CDR2 ANQGSEA. This CDR3 comprises 14 residues. Trimming pared 3 bases from V and 0 bases from J, leaving 9 bases between. The DNA for the CDR3 is TGCAGCGTTGAGGGCGGCGGCTCTGGAAACACCATATATTTT. Translation gives CSVEGGGSGNTIYF.

This clonotype was detected a few times. The chain joins TRBV15 to TRBJ1-6; D is uncertain. V dropped 5 bases and J dropped 8 bases, with 16 bases sitting between them. This CDR3 region has 15 residues. In germline, CDR1 is LNHNV, CDR2 YYDKDF (reference sequence). The CDR3 sequence is CATSQNLGSDSPLHF. The CDR3 nucleotides read TGTGCCACCAGCCAGAATTTGGGTTCGGATTCACCCCTCCACTTT. Full variable domain (rest looked up from reference TRBV15 and TRBJ1-6): DAMVIQNPRYQVTQFGKPVTLSCSQTLNHNVMYWYQQKSSQAPKLLFHYYDKDFNNEADTPDNFQSRRPNTSFCFLDIRSPGLGDTAMYLCATSQNLGSDSPLHFGNGTRLTVT.

As for this clonotype: The limits of the CDR3 on the DNA are not certain, so only TCRdb's listed CDR3 is given. J is TRBJ2-5 and V is TRBV7-2; the table's D gene call, TRBD2, was not cross checked with the DNA. With termini counted, the CDR3 has 16 amino acids. CDR1 SGHTA and CDR2 FQGNSA come from the germline V gene. CDR3 loop: CASSLMDFGSGETQYF.

Ten or more counts support this clonotype. This sequence joins TRBV5-1 and TRBJ1-1; D ambiguous. Trimming took off 2 bases at V and 1 base at J, with 9 bases between the two ends. The CDR3 has 14 amino acids. The V gene's germline CDR1 is SGHRS and CDR2 YFSETQ. The CDR3 DNA reads as TGCGCCAGCAGCTTCTCCATCCAGAACACTGAAGCTTTCTTT. Amino acid sequence: CASSFSIQNTEAFF.

There are a few counts of this clonotype. The J gene is TRBJ2-5, the V gene TRBV20-1; TRBD1 matches at 9 bases. The CDR3 has 14 residues. Germline V gives CDR1 DFQATT, CDR2 SNEGSKA (reference sequence). CDR3 in amino acids: CSAPVGTGQETQYF. CDR3 DNA: TGCAGCGCCCCAGTGGGGACAGGGCAAGAGACCCAGTACTTC.

The sample holds many counts of this clonotype. J is TRBJ2-1 and V is TRBV7-9; D is possibly TRBD1 (6 bases). The CDR3 is 14 residues long. Germline assignment: CDR1 SEHNR and CDR2 FQNEAQ (reference sequence). The V and J ends lost 11 bases and 0 bases respectively, with 14 bases between them. The CDR3 DNA is TGTGCCCAGGGGTTTCGGGTCTCCTACAATGAGCAGTTCTTC. Its translation is CAQGFRVSYNEQFF.

This clonotype occurred a few times. This rearrangement joins TRBV25-1 to TRBJ2-1, with D maybe TRBD2 (6 bases). The V and J ends lost 3 bases and 2 bases respectively, with 14 bases between them. In germline, CDR1 is MGHDK, CDR2 SYGVNS. The length of the CDR3 is 16 residues. CDR3 in amino acids: CASSDAGPRTYNEQFF. In DNA form, the CDR3 reads TGTGCCAGCAGTGACGCGGGACCGAGGACCTACAATGAGCAGTTCTTC.

This clonotype was counted a few times. The chain employs TRBV6-1 and TRBJ1-1, with D perhaps TRBD1 (5 bases). Germline CDR1 MNHNS, CDR2 SASEGT. The CDR3 sequence is 15 residues long. V shed 1 base and J shed 7 bases, with 16 bases lying between them. CDR3 residues: CASSEEIQGWGEAFF. DNA of the CDR3: TGTGCCAGCAGTGAAGAGATTCAGGGTTGGGGTGAAGCTTTCTTT.

The sample holds a few counts of this clonotype. The chain is built from TRBV24-1 and TRBJ2-6; 10 bases agree with TRBD1. CDR3 length: 17 residues. Germline assignment: CDR1 KGHDR and CDR2 SFDVKD. Trimming removed 3 bases from V and 3 bases from J; junction bases left unmatched: 4. Written as DNA, the CDR3 is TGTGCCACCAGTGATGGGGACAGGGGTTTTGGGGCCAACGTCCTGACTTTC. It specifies CATSDGDRGFGANVLTF.

This clonotype has a handful of counts. This chain connects TRBV6-2 or TRBV6-3 to TRBJ1-6; D is unclear. The V end was cut by 2 bases, the J end by 8 bases, with 16 bases between. The CDR3 spans 16 residues. CDR1 is MNHEY and CDR2 is SVGEGT in the germline V gene. The CDR3 bases are TGTGCCAGCAGTTACCTGGACCTTCGTGCCCATTCACCCCTCCACTTT. Its protein is CASSYLDLRAHSPLHF.

This clonotype was counted ten times or more. The V and J genes are TRBV6-2 or TRBV6-3 and TRBJ2-7; 10 positions match TRBD2. CDR1 is MNHEY and CDR2 is SVGEGT in the germline V gene. V gave up 6 bases and J gave up 0 bases; unmatched junction bases: 5. CDR3 length: 15 residues. The CDR3 loop is CASRSLAGVSYEQYF. DNA of the CDR3: TGTGCCAGCAGAAGCCTAGCGGGGGTCTCCTACGAGCAGTACTTC.

This clonotype was recorded at least ten times. This chain links TRBV5-1 with TRBJ1-2; tentatively, D is TRBD1 (6 bases). The CDR3 is 14 residues long. Germline assignment: CDR1 SGHRS and CDR2 YFSETQ. V shed 0 bases and J shed 4 bases, with 10 bases lying between them. The CDR3 sequence is CASSLEGTIYGYTF. In DNA form, the CDR3 reads TGCGCCAGCAGCTTGGAAGGGACAATCTATGGCTACACCTTC. Looking up the rest from reference TRBV5-1 and TRBJ1-2 gives the full variable domain: KAGVTQTPRYLIKTRGQQVTLSCSPISGHRSVSWYQQTPGQGLQFLFEYFSETQRNKGNFPGRFSGRQFSNSRSEMNVSTLELGDSALYLCASSLEGTIYGYTFGSGTRLTVV.

The V and J genes are TRBV7-9 and TRBJ2-1, with TRBD2 identical over 10 bases. The CDR3 length is 15 residues. Unmatched junction bases numbered 8, after V lost 5 bases and J lost 7 bases. Germline lookup yields CDR1 SEHNR and CDR2 FQNEAQ (reference sequence). CDR3 protein: CASSPTSGKTNEQFF. The CDR3 region has the DNA TGTGCCAGCAGCCCAACTAGCGGGAAAACAAATGAGCAGTTCTTC.

V usage is TRBV20-1 and J usage is TRBJ2-5; D is unclear. Trimming removed 1 base at V and 5 bases at J, with 8 bases between. Germline CDR1 and CDR2: DFQATT and SNEGSKA (reference sequence). The CDR3 sequence is 12 residues long. CDR3 DNA: TGCAGTGCTAGAGTGGCGGTCGAGACCCAGTACTTC. It yields the protein CSARVAVETQYF.

The gene calls are TRBV27 and TRBJ2-7; 8 positions agree with TRBD1. The CDR3 consists of 15 residues. The germline V gene has CDR1 MNHEY and CDR2 SMNVEV (reference sequence). With 3 bases clipped from V and 5 bases from J, the junction kept 9 bases outside the gene matches. The CDR3 bases are TGTGCCAGCAGTTTTCTGACAGGGGTCGTCAACGAGCAGTACTTC. This encodes CASSFLTGVVNEQYF.